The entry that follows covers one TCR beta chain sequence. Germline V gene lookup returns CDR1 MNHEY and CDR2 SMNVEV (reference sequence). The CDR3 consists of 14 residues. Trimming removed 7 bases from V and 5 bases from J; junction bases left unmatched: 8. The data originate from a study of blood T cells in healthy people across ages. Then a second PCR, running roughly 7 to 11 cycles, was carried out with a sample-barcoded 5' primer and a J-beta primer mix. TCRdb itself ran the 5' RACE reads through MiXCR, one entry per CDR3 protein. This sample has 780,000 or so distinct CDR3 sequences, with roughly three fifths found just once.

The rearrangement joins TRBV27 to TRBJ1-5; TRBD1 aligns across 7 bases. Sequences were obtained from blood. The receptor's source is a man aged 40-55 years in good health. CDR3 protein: CASNLDREDQPQHF. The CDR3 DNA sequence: TGTGCCAGCAACCTTGACAGGGAGGATCAGCCCCAGCATTTT.